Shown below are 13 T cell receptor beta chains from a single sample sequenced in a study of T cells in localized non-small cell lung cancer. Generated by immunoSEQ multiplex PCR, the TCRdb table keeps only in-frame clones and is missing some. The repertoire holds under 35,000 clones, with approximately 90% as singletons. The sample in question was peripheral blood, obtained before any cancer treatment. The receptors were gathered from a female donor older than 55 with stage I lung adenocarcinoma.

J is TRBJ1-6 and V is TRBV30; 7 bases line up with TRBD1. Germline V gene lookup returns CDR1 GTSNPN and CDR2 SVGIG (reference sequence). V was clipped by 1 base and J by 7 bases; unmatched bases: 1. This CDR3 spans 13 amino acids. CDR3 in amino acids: CAWSAGGNSPLHF. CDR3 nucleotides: TGTGCCTGGAGTGCAGGGGGGAATTCACCCCTCCACTTT.

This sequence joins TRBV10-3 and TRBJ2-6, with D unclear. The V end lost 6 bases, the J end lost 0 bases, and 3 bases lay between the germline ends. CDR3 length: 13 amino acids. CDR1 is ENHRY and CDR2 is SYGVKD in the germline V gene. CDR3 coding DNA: TGTGCCATCAGCTCCTCTGGGGCCAACGTCCTGACTTTC. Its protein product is CAISSSGANVLTF.

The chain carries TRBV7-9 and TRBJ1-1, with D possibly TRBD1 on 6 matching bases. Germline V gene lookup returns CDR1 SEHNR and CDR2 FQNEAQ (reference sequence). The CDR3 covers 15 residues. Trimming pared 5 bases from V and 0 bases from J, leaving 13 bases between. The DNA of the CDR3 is TGTGCCAGCAGCACAAGGACAGCAATGAACACTGAAGCTTTCTTT. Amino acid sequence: CASSTRTAMNTEAFF.

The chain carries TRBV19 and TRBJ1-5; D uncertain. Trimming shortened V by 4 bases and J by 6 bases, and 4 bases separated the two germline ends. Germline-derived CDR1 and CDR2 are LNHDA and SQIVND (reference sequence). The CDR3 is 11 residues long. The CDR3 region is CASSRCQPQHF. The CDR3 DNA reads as TGTGCCAGTAGTAGGTGTCAGCCCCAGCATTTT.

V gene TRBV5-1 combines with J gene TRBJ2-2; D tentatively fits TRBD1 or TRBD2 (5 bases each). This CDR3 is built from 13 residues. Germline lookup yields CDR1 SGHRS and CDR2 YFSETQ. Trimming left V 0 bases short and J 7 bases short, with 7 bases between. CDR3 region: CASSLAGGGELFF. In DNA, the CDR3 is TGCGCCAGCAGCTTGGCTGGGGGCGGGGAGCTGTTTTTT.

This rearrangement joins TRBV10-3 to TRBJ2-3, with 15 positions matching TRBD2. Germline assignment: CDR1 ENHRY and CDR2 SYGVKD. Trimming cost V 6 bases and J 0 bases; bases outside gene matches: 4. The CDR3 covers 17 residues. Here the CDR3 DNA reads TGTGCCATCAGCCCCGGGACTAGCGGGAGGAGCACAGATACGCAGTATTTT. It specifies CAISPGTSGRSTDTQYF.

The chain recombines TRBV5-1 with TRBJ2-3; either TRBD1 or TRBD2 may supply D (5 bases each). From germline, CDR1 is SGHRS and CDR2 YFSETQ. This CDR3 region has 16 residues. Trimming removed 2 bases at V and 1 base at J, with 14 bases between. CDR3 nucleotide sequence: TGCGCCAGCAGCTTCGGCGGTTCGGGGCGCACAGATACGCAGTATTTT. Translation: CASSFGGSGRTDTQYF.

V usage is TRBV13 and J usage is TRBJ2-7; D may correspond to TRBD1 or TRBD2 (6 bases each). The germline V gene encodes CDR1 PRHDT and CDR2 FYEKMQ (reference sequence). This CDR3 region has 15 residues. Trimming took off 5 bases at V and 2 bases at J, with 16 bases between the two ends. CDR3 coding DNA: TGTGCCAGCAGCAAAAAAGGGGGGCAGACCTACGAGCAGTACTTC. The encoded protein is CASSKKGGQTYEQYF.

CDR3 in DNA: TGTGCCAGCCAAACCGGGACAAGACGCACAGATACGCAGTATTTT. Encoded protein: CASQTGTRRTDTQYF. V is TRBV2 and J is TRBJ2-3; D is perhaps TRBD1 (6 bases). The germline gives CDR1 SNHLY, CDR2 FYNNEI. This CDR3 is built from 15 residues. Trimming removed 8 bases from V and 1 base from J, with 16 bases in between.

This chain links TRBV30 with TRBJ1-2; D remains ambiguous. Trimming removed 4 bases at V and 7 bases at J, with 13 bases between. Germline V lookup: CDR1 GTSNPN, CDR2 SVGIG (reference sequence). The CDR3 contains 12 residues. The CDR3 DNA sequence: TGTGCCTGGATCCCGAGGCGGGGTGGCTACACCTTC. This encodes CAWIPRRGGYTF.

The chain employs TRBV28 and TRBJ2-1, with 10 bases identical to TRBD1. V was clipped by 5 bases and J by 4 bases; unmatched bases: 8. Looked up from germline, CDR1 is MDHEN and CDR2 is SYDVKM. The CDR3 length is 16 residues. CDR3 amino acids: CASSAGGTGVYNEQFF. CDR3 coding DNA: TGTGCCAGCAGTGCTGGCGGGACAGGGGTATACAATGAGCAGTTCTTC.

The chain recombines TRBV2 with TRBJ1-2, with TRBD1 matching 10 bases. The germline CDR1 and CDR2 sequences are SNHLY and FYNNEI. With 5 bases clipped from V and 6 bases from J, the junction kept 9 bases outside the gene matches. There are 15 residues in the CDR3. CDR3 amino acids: CASSPLGTGENGYTF. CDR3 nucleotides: TGTGCCAGCAGTCCTCTTGGGACAGGGGAAAATGGCTACACCTTC.

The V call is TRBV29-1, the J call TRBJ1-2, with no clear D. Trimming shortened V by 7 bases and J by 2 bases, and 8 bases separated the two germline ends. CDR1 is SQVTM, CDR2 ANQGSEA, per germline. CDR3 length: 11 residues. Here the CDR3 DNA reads TGCAGCGCAGCGGAAAACTATGGCTACACCTTC. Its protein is CSAAENYGYTF.